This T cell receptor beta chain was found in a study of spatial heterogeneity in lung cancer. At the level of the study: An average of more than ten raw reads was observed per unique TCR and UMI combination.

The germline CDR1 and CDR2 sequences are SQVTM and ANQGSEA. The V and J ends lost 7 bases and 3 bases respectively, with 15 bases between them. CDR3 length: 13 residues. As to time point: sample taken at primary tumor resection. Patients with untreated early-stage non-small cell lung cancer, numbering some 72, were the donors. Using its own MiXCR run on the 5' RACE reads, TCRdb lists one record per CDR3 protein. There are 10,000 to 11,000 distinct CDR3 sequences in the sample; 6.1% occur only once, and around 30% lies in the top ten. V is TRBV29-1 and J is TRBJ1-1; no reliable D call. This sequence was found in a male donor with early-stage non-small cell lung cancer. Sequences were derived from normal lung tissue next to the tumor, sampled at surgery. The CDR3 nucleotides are TGCAGCGGGGTAGGGTTCGGGGACACTGAAGCTTTCTTT. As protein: CSGVGFGDTEAFF.